This T cell receptor (beta chain) comes out of a study of beta chain features in type 1 diabetes. As concerns this clone: What it recognizes is unknown.

CDR1 is MGHDK and CDR2 is SYGVNS in the germline V gene. The V end was cut by 4 bases, the J end by 7 bases, with 5 bases between. The CDR3 has 11 amino acids. The study, taken as a whole, reports: A possible short-template PCR bias applies equally to patients and controls. Compared with healthy donors, patients appeared to share more similar naive, central memory and regulatory TCRB repertoires.

As every portion of the isolated RNA was reverse transcribed, the sequencing read expressed TCRB transcripts. The assay was immunoSEQ multiplex PCR, and TCRdb's table has in-frame clones only and misses some. The repertoire includes about 350,000 clones, roughly 21% of them detected once, and around 0.04% sits in the top ten. Every donor provided one heparinised blood draw, which averaged about 110 mL. The sample was naive CD4+ T cells from blood. The receptor was isolated from a woman aged 18-35 years in good health. The chain joins TRBV25-1 to TRBJ2-1; no definite D call. CDR3 in DNA: TGTGCCAGCAGTGCGTTTAATGAGCAGTTCTTC. Translation: CASSAFNEQFF.